This TCR beta chain emerged from a study of CD8+ T cells in alopecia areata. Isolated RNA was reverse transcribed into cDNA used as the sequencing template. TCRdb's copy holds only in-frame clones and misses some; the assay was immunoSEQ multiplex PCR. The sample lists 150,000 to 200,000 clones, approximately 56% seen once, with roughly 14% in the top ten. V was shortened by 4 bases and J by 6 bases, with 7 bases between the two germline ends. This CDR3 is 13 amino acids long. Germline V gene data show CDR1 as SGHTA and CDR2 as FQGNSA. This clonotype was obtained from a human donor with alopecia areata. Sequenced here: CD4+ T cells sorted from blood, sampled at week 0. This sequence joins TRBV7-2 and TRBJ1-6; D unresolved. The CDR3 DNA sequence: TGTGCCAGCAGCTACGGAGTTAATTCACCCCTCCACTTT. Its translation is CASSYGVNSPLHF. Based on the CDR3 plus reference TRBV7-2 and TRBJ1-6, the full variable domain is GAGVSQSPSNKVTEKGKDVELRCDPISGHTALYWYRQSLGQGLEFLIYFQGNSAPDKSGLPSDRFSAERTGGSVSTLTIQRTQQEDSAVYLCASSYGVNSPLHFGNGTRLTVT.